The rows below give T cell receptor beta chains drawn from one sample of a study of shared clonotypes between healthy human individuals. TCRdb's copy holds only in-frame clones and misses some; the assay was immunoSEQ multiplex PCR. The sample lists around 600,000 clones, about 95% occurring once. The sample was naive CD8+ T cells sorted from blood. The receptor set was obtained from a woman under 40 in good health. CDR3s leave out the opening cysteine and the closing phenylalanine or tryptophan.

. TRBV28 ASSWGLKASGDEQY
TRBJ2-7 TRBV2 ASSRTSGDYEQY
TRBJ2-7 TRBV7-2 ASSFESYEQY
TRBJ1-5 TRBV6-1 ASSGQFYSNQPQH
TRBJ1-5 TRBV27 ASSLSGFRQGNQPQH
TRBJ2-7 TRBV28 ASSARTGSYEQY
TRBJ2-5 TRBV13 ASSTGGLETQY
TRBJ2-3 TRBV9 ASSDRAIDTQY
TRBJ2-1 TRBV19 ATADRVDEQF
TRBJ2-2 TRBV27 ASSLSLGSMGELF
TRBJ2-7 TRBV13 ASSLGLDSYEQY
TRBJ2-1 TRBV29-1 SVQSGTGPSLGQF
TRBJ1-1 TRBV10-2 ASSESGAEAF
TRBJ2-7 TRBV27 ASSLTVSGEQY
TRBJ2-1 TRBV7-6 ASSLRDFGNEQF
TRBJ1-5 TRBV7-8 ASSLEREEVWVMGNQPQH
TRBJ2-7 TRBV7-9 ASSFSGSISYEQY
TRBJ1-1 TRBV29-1 SVEGEAEAF
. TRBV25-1 ASSQGLLDEQY
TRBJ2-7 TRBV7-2 ASSSYRGSYEQY
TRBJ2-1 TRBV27 ASSWQQGYNEQF
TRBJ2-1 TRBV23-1 ASSHPRAHYNEQF
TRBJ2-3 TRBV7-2 ASSLALKGPSTDTQY
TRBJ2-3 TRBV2 ASSVEAGARLSTDTQY
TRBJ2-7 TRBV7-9 ASTLGPSEQY
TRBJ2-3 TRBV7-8 ASSFLTSRVDTQY
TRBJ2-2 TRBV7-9 ASSFAGKNTGELF
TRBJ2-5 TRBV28 ASQGTGSETQY
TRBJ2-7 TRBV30 AWSVDLSYEQY
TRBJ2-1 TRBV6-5 ASSYDGGDYNEQF
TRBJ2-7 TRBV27 ASSLSNTQY
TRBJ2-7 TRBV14 ASSQGPEPVVAVETTYEQY
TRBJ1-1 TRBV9 ASSEGDMNTEAF
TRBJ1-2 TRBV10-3 AISEPRDGYT
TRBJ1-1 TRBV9 ASSVGSRRDTEAF
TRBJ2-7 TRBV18 ASSQTGGSYEQY